This T cell receptor beta chain was documented in a study of T cell repertoires in cytomegalovirus infection. Study as a whole: CMV epitopes, recently identified HLA-C-restricted and well-studied HLA-B-restricted, were used.

V shed 3 bases and J shed 8 bases, with 10 bases lying between them. The CDR3 is 13 residues long. CDR1 is LNHDA, CDR2 SQIVND, per germline (reference sequence). As for this clonotype: The antigen remains unidentified.

MiXCR was run by TCRdb on the reads, yielding one entry per CDR3 protein. The sample has around 300,000 distinct CDR3 sequences, around 25% seen once; the top ten hold 10% to 15%. This clonotype originated in a human donor in good health (CMV status not recorded). Some clones in this sample may be carry-over from other donors' samples. The chain carries TRBV19 and TRBJ1-4; D possibly corresponds to TRBD1 (6 bases). Sequenced here: cultured PBMCs, sampled from culture after CMV antigen stimulation. The CDR3 here is CASSIPGAEKLFF. The CDR3 nucleotides are TGTGCCAGTAGTATCCCGGGGGCAGAAAAACTGTTTTTT.